A single count supports the clone carrying this T cell receptor (beta chain). Other DNA sequences within the sample encode an identical CDR3. The V end lost 0 bases, the J end lost 6 bases, and 9 bases lay between the germline ends. This CDR3 has 14 amino acids. The germline gives CDR1 LGHNA, CDR2 YSLEER. The source of the sample is a study of blood T cell repertoires in COVID-19. Study details: Both acute and convalescent COVID-19 samples were obtained from the United States, Italy and Spain. PBMCs, B-cell-depleted T cells, or T cells provided the cDNA or gDNA that made up the material.

In the original workflow: Amplification of reference gene primers provided the estimated nucleated cell counts. TCRdb keeps only in-frame clones here, not all; method: immunoSEQ multiplex PCR. V and J calls and clone size are copied from that table; D and trimming were computed from the DNA. The sample has 350,000 to 400,000 clones; more than 70% are singletons. Sequenced material: peripheral blood. This rearrangement joins TRBV4-3 to TRBJ2-1; a weak D match, TRBD2 (5 bases). The TCR sequence derives from a woman in her 30s with COVID-19, enrolled during active disease. The CDR3 region is CASSQDRGSNEQFF. CDR3 nucleotide sequence: TGCGCCAGCAGCCAAGATCGGGGTAGCAATGAGCAGTTCTTC.